One sample yielded the 3 T cell receptor beta chains listed below, sequenced in a study of shared clonotypes between healthy human individuals. The method was immunoSEQ multiplex PCR; TCRdb's version includes in-frame clones alone and lacks a portion of them. The sample has about half a million clones; about 76% are singletons. Source material: PBMCs. These receptors were obtained from a woman aged 35 to 49 in good health. Some clones in this sample may be carry-over from other donors' samples.

The genes are TRBV5-8 and TRBJ2-7; the D call may be TRBD1 or TRBD2 (5 bases each). Germline V lookup: CDR1 SGHTS, CDR2 YDEGEE. Trimming took 0 bases from V and 3 from J, leaving 10 bases between them. The CDR3 length is 14 residues. CDR3 loop: CASSLAGAGYEQYF. DNA for the CDR3: TGTGCCAGCAGCTTGGCCGGGGCTGGCTACGAGCAGTACTTC.

This rearrangement joins TRBV27 to TRBJ2-2; possibly TRBD2 for D (6 bases). V lost 6 bases and J lost 4, with 15 bases in between. The CDR3 contains 15 residues. Germline CDR1 MNHEY, CDR2 SMNVEV (reference sequence). CDR3 amino acids: CASRARDSVTGELFF. The CDR3, as DNA: TGTGCCAGCAGAGCCCGGGACTCCGTCACCGGGGAGCTGTTTTTT.

The chain recombines TRBV5-5 with TRBJ1-1, with 9 nucleotides matching TRBD1. Germline assignment: CDR1 SGHKS and CDR2 YYEKEE (reference sequence). J was trimmed by 8 bases and V by 0 bases; bases with no gene match: 11. The CDR3 is 16 residues long. CDR3 sequence reads: CASSLGPTGGAGEAFF. The CDR3 DNA is TGTGCCAGCAGCTTGGGCCCCACAGGGGGCGCGGGGGAAGCTTTCTTT.